The clone carrying this T cell receptor (beta chain) was observed a few times. cDNA synthesis used the whole RNA isolate, giving expressed TCRB sequences. The repertoire was sequenced with immunoSEQ multiplex PCR; TCRdb's copy has only in-frame clones and lacks some. This sample has some 150,000 clones; more than 9.5% occur once, and the top ten carry roughly 1.9%. The entry originates in a study of beta chain features in type 1 diabetes. Overall study: The patients were much like the healthy donors in age, gender and cell yields.

There was one heparinised blood draw per donor, averaging about 116 mL. The TCR originated in a man between 18 and 29 years old in good health. The sequenced sample was central memory CD4+ T cells from blood.

The CDR3 region is CASSFKGQGFTGELFF. The CDR3 nucleotides are TGTGCCAGCAGCTTTAAGGGACAGGGATTCACCGGGGAGCTGTTTTTT. The gene calls are TRBV7-2 and TRBJ2-2, with 9 positions matching TRBD1. Germline trimming cut 3 bases from V and 4 bases from J; bases unmatched to any gene: 6. The CDR3 consists of 16 residues. The germline V gene has CDR1 SGHTA and CDR2 FQGNSA. Together with reference TRBV7-2 and TRBJ2-2, the CDR3 gives the full variable domain: GAGVSQSPSNKVTEKGKDVELRCDPISGHTALYWYRQSLGQGLEFLIYFQGNSAPDKSGLPSDRFSAERTGGSVSTLTIQRTQQEDSAVYLCASSFKGQGFTGELFFGEGSRLTVL.